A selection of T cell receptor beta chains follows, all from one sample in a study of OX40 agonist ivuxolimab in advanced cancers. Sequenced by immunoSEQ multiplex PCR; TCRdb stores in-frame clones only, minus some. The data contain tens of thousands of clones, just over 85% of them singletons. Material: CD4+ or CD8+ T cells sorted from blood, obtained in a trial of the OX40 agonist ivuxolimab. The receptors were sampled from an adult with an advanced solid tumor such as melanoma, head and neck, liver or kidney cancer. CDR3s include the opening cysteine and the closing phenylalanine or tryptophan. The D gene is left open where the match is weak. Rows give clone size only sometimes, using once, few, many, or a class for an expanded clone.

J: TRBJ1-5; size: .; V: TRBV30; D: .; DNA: TGTGCCTGGAGTGATTGGGGGGAAAATCAGCCCCAGCATTTT; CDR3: CAWSDWGENQPQHF
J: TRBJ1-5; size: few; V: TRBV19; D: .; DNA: TGTGCCAGTAGTATGATCGGAGACAGGAGTCAGCCCCAGCATTTT; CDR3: CASSMIGDRSQPQHF
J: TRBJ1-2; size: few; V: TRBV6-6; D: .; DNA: TGTGCCAGCAGTTACTCGGGCCGGGGAGCTAACTATGGCTACACCTTC; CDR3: CASSYSGRGANYGYTF
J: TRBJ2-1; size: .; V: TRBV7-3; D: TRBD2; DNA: TGTGCCAGCAGCCTTGATACAGCGGGGATCGGTGAGCAGTTCTTC; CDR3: CASSLDTAGIGEQFF
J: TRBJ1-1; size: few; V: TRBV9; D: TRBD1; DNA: TGTGCCAGCAGGCGGGACAGAGACACTGAAGCTTTCTTT; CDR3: CASRRDRDTEAFF
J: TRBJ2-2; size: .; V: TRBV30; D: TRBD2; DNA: TGTGCCTGGAGCGCGCCCGGGACTAGCGGGAGAACCGGGGAGCTGTTTTTT; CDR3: CAWSAPGTSGRTGELFF
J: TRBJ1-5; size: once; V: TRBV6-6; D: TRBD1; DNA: TGTGCCAGCAGTACCGGACAGGGTTTTCGCCAGCCCCAGCATTTT; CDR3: CASSTGQGFRQPQHF
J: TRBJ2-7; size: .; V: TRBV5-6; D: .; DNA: TGTGCCAGCAGCTTGGAGGGCTCGTACCAGCAGTACTTC; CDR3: CASSLEGSYQQYF
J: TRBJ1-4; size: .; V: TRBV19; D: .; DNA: TGTGCCAGTAGTATCGGGCAGGGAAAGTATGAAAAACTGTTTTTT; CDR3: CASSIGQGKYEKLFF
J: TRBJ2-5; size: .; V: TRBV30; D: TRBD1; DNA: TGTGCCTGGAGTCAACCGACAGGGTGGGTAGAGACCCAGTACTTC; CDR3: CAWSQPTGWVETQYF
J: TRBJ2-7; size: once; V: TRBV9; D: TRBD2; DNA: TGTGCCAGCAGCCCTCGACTTAGCGGGGGTCTCAGCTCCTACGAGCAGTACTTC; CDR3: CASSPRLSGGLSSYEQYF
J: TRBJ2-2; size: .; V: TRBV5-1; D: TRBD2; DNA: TGCGCCAGCAGCCAAACGACTAGCGGGCCCAACACCGGGGAGCTGTTTTTT; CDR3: CASSQTTSGPNTGELFF
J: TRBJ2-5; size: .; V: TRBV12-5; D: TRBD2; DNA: TGTGCTAGTGGCCCGGGGACTACTGATGGAGAGACCCAGTACTTC; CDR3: CASGPGTTDGETQYF
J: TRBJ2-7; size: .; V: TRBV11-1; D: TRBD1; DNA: TGTGCCAGCAGCAGACAGGGGGCTGACGAGCAGTACTTC; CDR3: CASSRQGADEQYF
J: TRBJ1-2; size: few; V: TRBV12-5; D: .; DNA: TGTGCTAGTGCCCTATCCGGCGGAGATGGCTACACCTTC; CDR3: CASALSGGDGYTF
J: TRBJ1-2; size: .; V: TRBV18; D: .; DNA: TGTGCCAGCTCACCGCAAAAAACCGGGTATGGCTACACCTTC; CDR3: CASSPQKTGYGYTF
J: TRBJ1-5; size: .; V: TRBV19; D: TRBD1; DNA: TGTGCCAGTAGTATCGCAGGGGGCTCAAGCAATCAGCCCCAGCATTTT; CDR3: CASSIAGGSSNQPQHF
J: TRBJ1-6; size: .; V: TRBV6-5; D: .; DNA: TGTGCCAGCAGTTACGGTTGGGGGAATAATTCACCCCTCCACTTT; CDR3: CASSYGWGNNSPLHF
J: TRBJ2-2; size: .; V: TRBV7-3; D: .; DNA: TGTGCCAGCAGCTTAGCAGGCAGGGGAATCGCCGGGGAGCTGTTTTTT; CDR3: CASSLAGRGIAGELFF
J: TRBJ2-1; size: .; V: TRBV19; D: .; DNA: TGTGCCAGTAGTATCTCTTACTCCTACAATGAGCAGTTCTTC; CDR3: CASSISYSYNEQFF
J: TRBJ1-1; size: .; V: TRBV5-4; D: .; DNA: TGTGCCAGCAGCTTGGATGGGGGGAAAGCTTTCTTT; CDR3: CASSLDGGKAFF
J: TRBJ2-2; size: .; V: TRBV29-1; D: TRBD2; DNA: TGCAGCGTTGAGGGACTAGCGGGGGGGCCGGCCGGGGAGCTGTTTTTT; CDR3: CSVEGLAGGPAGELFF
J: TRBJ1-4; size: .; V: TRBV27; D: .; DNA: TGTGCCAGCAGTCTACAGGGTAATGAAAAACTGTTTTTT; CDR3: CASSLQGNEKLFF
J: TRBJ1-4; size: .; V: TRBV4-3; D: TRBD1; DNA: TGCGCCAGCAGCCAGGGACAGGGACGTGAAAAACTGTTTTTT; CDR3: CASSQGQGREKLFF
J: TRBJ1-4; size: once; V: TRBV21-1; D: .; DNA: TGTGCCAGCAGCAAAGCGGTCAGGGTTGGAAAACTGTTTTTT; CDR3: CASSKAVRVGKLFF
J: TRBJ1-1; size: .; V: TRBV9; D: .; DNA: TGTGCCAGCAGCGTTAGCAGGGAAGTAAGAACTGAAGCTTTCTTT; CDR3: CASSVSREVRTEAFF
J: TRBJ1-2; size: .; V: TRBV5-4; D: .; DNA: TGTGCCAGCAGCTATATACCGACAGGCCATAACTATGGCTACACCTTC; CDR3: CASSYIPTGHNYGYTF
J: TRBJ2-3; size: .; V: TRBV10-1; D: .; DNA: TGCGCCAGCAGTGAGGCTACAAGCACAGATACGCAGTATTTT; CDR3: CASSEATSTDTQYF
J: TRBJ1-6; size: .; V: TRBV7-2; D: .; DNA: TGTGCCAGCAGCTTGGGCTCCTCTGGGAATTCACCCCTCCACTTT; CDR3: CASSLGSSGNSPLHF
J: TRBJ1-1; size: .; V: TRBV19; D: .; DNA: TGTGCCAGTAGTGTGCGTCAGGGCCCCAACACTGAAGCTTTCTTT; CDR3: CASSVRQGPNTEAFF
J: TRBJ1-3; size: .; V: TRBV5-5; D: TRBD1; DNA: TGTGCCAGCAGCCGACAGGGCTCTGGAAACACCATATATTTT; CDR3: CASSRQGSGNTIYF
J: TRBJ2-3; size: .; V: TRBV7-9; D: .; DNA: TGTGCCAGCAGCGGCCGGGCAGATACGCAGTATTTT; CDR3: CASSGRADTQYF
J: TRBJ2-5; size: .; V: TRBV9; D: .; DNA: TGTGCCAGCAGCGTAGGAGCGGTTCAAGAGACCCAGTACTTC; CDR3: CASSVGAVQETQYF
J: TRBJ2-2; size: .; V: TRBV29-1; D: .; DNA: TGCAGCGTTGCGCATACCGGGGAGCTGTTTTTT; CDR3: CSVAHTGELFF
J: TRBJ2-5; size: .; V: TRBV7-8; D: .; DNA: TGTGCCAGCAGCTTAGCGCGAGAGACCCAGTACTTC; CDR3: CASSLARETQYF
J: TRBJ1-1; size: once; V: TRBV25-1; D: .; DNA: TGTGCCAGCAGTGATTCACCCGCTCGGGCTGAAGCTTTCTTT; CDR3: CASSDSPARAEAFF
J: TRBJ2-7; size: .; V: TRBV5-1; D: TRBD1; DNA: TGCGCCACTTCGACAGGGGTCTCCTACGAGCAGTACTTC; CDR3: CATSTGVSYEQYF
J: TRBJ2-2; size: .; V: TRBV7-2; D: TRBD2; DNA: TGTGCCAGCAGCCCTAGCGGGAGCCAGAGAACCGGGGAGCTGTTTTTT; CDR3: CASSPSGSQRTGELFF
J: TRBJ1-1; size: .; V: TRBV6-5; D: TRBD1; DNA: TGTGCCAGCAGTTACCGGGACAGTGGAGCTTTCTTT; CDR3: CASSYRDSGAFF
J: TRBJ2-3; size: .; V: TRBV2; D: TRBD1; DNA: TGTGCCAGCAGTTGGACAGGGATCACAGATACGCAGTATTTT; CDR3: CASSWTGITDTQYF
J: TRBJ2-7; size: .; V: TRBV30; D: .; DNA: TGTGCCTGGACCCTAGGGGGGAACTCCTACGAGCAGTACTTC; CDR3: CAWTLGGNSYEQYF
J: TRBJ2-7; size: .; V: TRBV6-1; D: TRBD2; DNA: TGTGCCAGCAGCCCGATAGCGGGAGGTTCCTACGAGCAGTACTTC; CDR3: CASSPIAGGSYEQYF
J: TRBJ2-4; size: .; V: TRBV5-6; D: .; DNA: TGTGCCAGCAGCAGACAGGTGATCCTAGCCAAAAACATTCAGTACTTC; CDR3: CASSRQVILAKNIQYF